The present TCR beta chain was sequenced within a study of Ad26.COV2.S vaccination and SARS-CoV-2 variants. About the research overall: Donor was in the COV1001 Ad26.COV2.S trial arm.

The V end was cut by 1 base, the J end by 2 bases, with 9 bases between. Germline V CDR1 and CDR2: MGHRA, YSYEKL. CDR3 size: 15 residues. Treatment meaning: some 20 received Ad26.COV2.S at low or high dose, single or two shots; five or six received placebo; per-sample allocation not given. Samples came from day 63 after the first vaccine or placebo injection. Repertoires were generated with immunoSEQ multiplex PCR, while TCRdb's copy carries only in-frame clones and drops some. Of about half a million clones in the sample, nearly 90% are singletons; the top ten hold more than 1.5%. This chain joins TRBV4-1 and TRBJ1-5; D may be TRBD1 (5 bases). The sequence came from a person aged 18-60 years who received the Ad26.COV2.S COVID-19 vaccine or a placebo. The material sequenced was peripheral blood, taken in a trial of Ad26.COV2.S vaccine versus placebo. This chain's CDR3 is CASSQGDGGNQPQHF. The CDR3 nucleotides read TGCGCCAGCAGCCAAGGGGACGGGGGCAATCAGCCCCAGCATTTT.